Listed here are 12 T cell receptor beta chains from one sample, sequenced in a study of blood T cell repertoires in COVID-19. Sequencing used immunoSEQ multiplex PCR; TCRdb keeps in-frame clones, though not all of them. Among 90,000 to 100,000 clones listed, about 80% were seen once. The sample was peripheral blood. The receptors here all came from a man aged 55-75 years with acute or convalescent COVID-19.

The chain has TRBV11-2 and TRBJ1-2; 11 bases align to TRBD1. The germline gives CDR1 SGHAT, CDR2 FQNNGV. V was clipped by 3 bases and J by 3 bases; unmatched bases: 6. The CDR3 runs 16 residues. The CDR3 loop reads CASSFGQGASYYGYTF. The DNA of the CDR3 is TGTGCCAGCAGCTTCGGACAGGGGGCTTCCTACTATGGCTACACCTTC. Full variable domain (outside the CDR3, taken from reference TRBV11-2 and TRBJ1-2): EAGVAQSPRYKIIEKRQSVAFWCNPISGHATLYWYQQILGQGPKLLIQFQNNGVVDDSQLPKDRFSAERLKGVDSTLKIQPAKLEDSAVYLCASSFGQGASYYGYTFGSGTRLTVV.

The chain carries TRBV5-6 and TRBJ2-7; 7 bases line up with TRBD1. In germline, CDR1 is SGHDT, CDR2 YYEEEE. Germline trimming cut 4 bases from V and 0 bases from J; bases unmatched to any gene: 7. The CDR3 runs to 15 residues. The CDR3 coding sequence is TGTGCCAGCAGCCCGGGACAGTTCAGCTCCTACGAGCAGTACGTC. Its translation is CASSPGQFSSYEQYV.

The rearrangement links TRBV5-5 to TRBJ2-7; D uncertain. The V end lost 3 bases, the J end lost 4 bases, and 5 bases lay between the germline ends. The CDR3 loop spans 11 amino acids. Germline CDR1 is SGHKS and CDR2 is YYEKEE (reference sequence). CDR3 protein: CASSSMYEQYV. The CDR3 DNA sequence: TGTGCCAGCAGCTCCATGTACGAGCAGTACGTC.

V is TRBV11-3 and J is TRBJ1-1, with TRBD1 matching over 8 bases. Losses at the gene ends were 5 bases for V and 1 base for J; bases not matched to a gene: 6. This CDR3 contains 15 residues. Germline loops: CDR1 SGHNT, CDR2 YENEEA. The chain's CDR3 is CASSLSRGRNTEAFF. The DNA of the CDR3 is TGTGCCAGCAGCCTCTCCAGGGGGCGGAACACTGAAGCTTTCTTT.

The table lists this clone with a count of one. This sequence joins TRBV27 and TRBJ1-5; weak D call: TRBD1 (6 bases). With 6 bases removed from V and 0 bases from J, the gap between germline ends came to 24 bases. Germline V gene sequence: CDR1 MNHEY, CDR2 SMNVEV (reference sequence). The CDR3 sequence is 19 residues long. CDR3 bases: TGTGCCAGCAGCAAGAAGGGGGTGCGGTTAATCGATAGCAATCAGCCCCAGCATTTT. It codes for CASSKKGVRLIDSNQPQHF.

The V gene is TRBV7-3, the J gene TRBJ2-2, with 7 bases identical to TRBD2. The CDR3 runs to 14 residues. The J segment lost 5 bases and the V segment lost 8 bases, leaving 8 bases of the junction unmatched. Germline CDR1 is SGHTA and CDR2 is FQGTGA. The CDR3 here is CASGAGSGTGELFF. As DNA, the CDR3 is TGTGCCAGCGGAGCGGGGTCAGGGACCGGGGAGCTGTTTTTT.

The chain couples TRBV7-9 to TRBJ1-2; D is perhaps TRBD1 (6 bases). Looked up from germline, CDR1 is SEHNR and CDR2 is FQNEAQ (reference sequence). The CDR3 runs to 15 residues. V was clipped by 1 base and J by 4 bases, with 13 bases between them. The CDR3 DNA sequence: TGTGCCAGCAGCTTAGATGGGGGCGAGGGCTATGGCTACACCTTC. It encodes CASSLDGGEGYGYTF. The whole variable domain, remainder taken from reference TRBV7-9 and TRBJ1-2, is DTGVSQNPRHKITKRGQNVTFRCDPISEHNRLYWYRQTLGQGPEFLTYFQNEAQLEKSRLLSDRFSAERPKGSFSTLEIQRTEQGDSAMYLCASSLDGGEGYGYTFGSGTRLTVV.

V is TRBV5-8 and J is TRBJ1-5; D gene uncertain. Trimming removed 4 bases from V and 5 bases from J, with 10 bases in between. CDR3 length equals 13 residues. Germline-derived CDR1 and CDR2 are SGHTS and YDEGEE. As DNA, the CDR3 is TGTGCCAGCAGCCCCAGTTGGTATCAGCCCCAGCATTTT. The encoded protein is CASSPSWYQPQHF.

This chain joins TRBV11-2 and TRBJ2-7; the D gene is possibly TRBD2 (6 bases). The CDR3 is made up of 11 amino acids. V shed 1 base and J shed 9 bases, with 7 bases lying between them. The germline V gene encodes CDR1 SGHAT and CDR2 FQNNGV. The CDR3 DNA sequence: TGTGCCAGCAGCTTAGTGGGGGGGCAGTACTTC. The encoded protein is CASSLVGGQYF. Filled out from reference TRBV11-2 and TRBJ2-7, the complete variable domain reads EAGVAQSPRYKIIEKRQSVAFWCNPISGHATLYWYQQILGQGPKLLIQFQNNGVVDDSQLPKDRFSAERLKGVDSTLKIQPAKLEDSAVYLCASSLVGGQYFGPGTRLTVT.

The chain couples TRBV6-4 to TRBJ1-1; 7 bases align to TRBD1. CDR1 and CDR2 (germline): MRHNA, SNTAGT. J was trimmed by 0 bases and V by 3 bases; bases with no gene match: 4. This CDR3 spans 15 amino acids. The CDR3 DNA reads as TGTGCCAGCAGTGAGCAGGGGGGTATGAACACTGAAGCTTTCTTT. It is translated as CASSEQGGMNTEAFF.

The CDR3 nucleotides read TGTGCCAGCACCGTAGCAACTGGTTCAACTAATGAAAAACTGTTTTTT. As protein: CASTVATGSTNEKLFF. V is TRBV7-9 and J is TRBJ1-4; D ambiguous. The CDR3 has 16 amino acids. V was cut by 7 bases and J by 0 bases, with 15 bases left in between. Germline V gene sequence: CDR1 SEHNR, CDR2 FQNEAQ (reference sequence).

This chain joins TRBV9 and TRBJ1-2, with 8 positions matching TRBD1. CDR1 is SGDLS and CDR2 is YYNGEE in the germline V gene. After removal of 4 bases from V and 7 bases from J, the junction contained 12 bases not matched to a gene. The CDR3 is 15 amino acids. The DNA for the CDR3 is TGTGCCAGCAGCCCATTGCAGGGGGCTGTCGCTGGCTACACCTTC. Residues: CASSPLQGAVAGYTF.